Shown below are 9 T cell receptor beta chains from a single sample sequenced in a study of T cells in Graves' hyperthyroidism and ophthalmopathy. Using RNA transcripts as the source, TCR beta CDR3 regions were amplified. The HTBI primer set was used in a first-round RT-PCR of the TCR CDR3. Via MiXCR, TCRdb re-called the multiplex PCR reads, giving one row per CDR3 protein. The table includes a few hundred thousand distinct CDR3 sequences, approximately 44% detected once. The sequencing sample was made of peripheral blood or thyroid tissue (not recorded which). These receptor sequences come from a young woman with Graves' hyperthyroidism.

As to this clonotype: This may be a read error, as it is one base from a much larger clone. V gene TRBV10-3 combines with J gene TRBJ1-4; unclear D gene. This CDR3 contains 12 residues. Per the germline V gene, CDR1 is ENHRY and CDR2 is SYGVKD. This chain's CDR3 is CAISPGNGKLFF. The CDR3 DNA is TGTGCCATCAGTCCCGGTAATGGAAAACTGTTTTTT.

The sample holds a few counts of this clonotype. The CDR3 protein is CASSSRATRSSYEQYF. The CDR3 region has the DNA TGCGCCAGCAGCTCTAGGGCAACCAGGAGCTCCTACGAGCAGTACTTC. The chain uses TRBV5-1 and TRBJ2-7; D unclear. Germline CDR1 SGHRS, CDR2 YFSETQ. Trimming left V 3 bases short and J 0 bases short, with 16 bases between. The CDR3 covers 16 residues. Full variable domain (remainder filled in from reference TRBV5-1 and TRBJ2-7): KAGVTQTPRYLIKTRGQQVTLSCSPISGHRSVSWYQQTPGQGLQFLFEYFSETQRNKGNFPGRFSGRQFSNSRSEMNVSTLELGDSALYLCASSSRATRSSYEQYFGPGTRLTVT.

The rearrangement uses TRBV6-1 and TRBJ1-2; 11 nucleotides align to TRBD1. Germline CDR1 is MNHNS and CDR2 is SASEGT. The CDR3 is made up of 14 amino acids. The J segment lost 4 bases and the V segment lost 5 bases, leaving 3 bases of the junction unmatched. CDR3 protein: CASSQDRGPYGYTF. CDR3 bases: TGTGCCAGCAGTCAGGACAGGGGGCCCTATGGCTACACCTTC.

The chain couples TRBV7-2 to TRBJ2-2, with D perhaps TRBD1 or TRBD2 (6 bases each). The CDR3 consists of 15 residues. Between the trimmed V and J ends, which lost 2 bases and 5 bases, there was a span of 12 bases. Germline V gene lookup returns CDR1 SGHTA and CDR2 FQGNSA. In DNA, the CDR3 is TGTGCCAGCAGCTTAAGTGGGGGGCGAACCGGGGAGCTGTTTTTT. Its protein product is CASSLSGGRTGELFF.

Of note for this clonotype: The junction departs from the called germline gene at one end, perhaps through a read error. The chain couples TRBV29-1 to TRBJ1-1, with a possible D match to TRBD1 (5 bases). This CDR3 comprises 11 residues. The germline gives CDR1 SQVTM, CDR2 ANQGSEA. CDR3 bases: TGCAGCGTTGAAAGGGGATCTGGAGCTCTCTTT. This codes for CSVERGSGALF.

V and J are TRBV20-1 and TRBJ2-7; 7 bases fit TRBD1. This CDR3 region has 15 residues. Trimming took 5 bases from V and 0 from J; bases not matched to a gene: 10. Germline CDR1 is DFQATT and CDR2 is SNEGSKA (reference sequence). The CDR3 coding sequence is TGCAGTGCTCCCTCGACAGGGATCCTCTCCTACGAGCAGTACTTC. Its protein product is CSAPSTGILSYEQYF.

The rearrangement joins TRBV20-1 to TRBJ2-7; unclear D gene. Trimming took off 5 bases at V and 0 bases at J, with 11 bases between the two ends. Germline V gene data show CDR1 as DFQATT and CDR2 as SNEGSKA (reference sequence). This CDR3 is 13 amino acids long. In DNA, the CDR3 is TGCAGTGCTGTTGTGGATAACTCCTACGAGCAGTACTTC. Protein sequence: CSAVVDNSYEQYF.

On this clonotype itself: Compared with germline, one end of the junction differs, possibly owing to a read error. The chain joins TRBV11-1 to TRBJ2-7; D remains unclear. The CDR3 length is 11 residues. The germline CDR1 and CDR2 sequences are SGHAT and FQDESV (reference sequence). Here the CDR3 reads CASSFGYGQYF. The CDR3 region has the DNA TGTGCCAGCAGCTTTGGGTACGGGCAGTACTTC. Drawing the rest from reference TRBV11-1 and TRBJ2-7, the complete variable domain is EAEVAQSPRYKITEKSQAVAFWCDPISGHATLYWYRQILGQGPELLVQFQDESVVDDSQLPKDRFSAERLKGVDSTLKIQPAELGDSAMYLCASSFGYGQYFGPGTRLTVT.

Many counts were recorded for this clonotype. The chain carries TRBV2 and TRBJ2-7; 10 positions match TRBD2. Trimming took 7 bases from V and 2 from J; bases not matched to a gene: 5. There are 14 residues in the CDR3. The germline V gene has CDR1 SNHLY and CDR2 FYNNEI. CDR3 sequence reads: CASNSGLATYEQYF. CDR3 nucleotides: TGTGCCAGCAATTCGGGACTAGCGACCTACGAGCAGTACTTC.